This paragraph reports one T cell receptor beta chain. The germline V gene has CDR1 SGHNT and CDR2 YYREEE (reference sequence). Trimming shortened V by 0 bases and J by 3 bases, and 13 bases separated the two germline ends. The CDR3 consists of 15 residues. The data belong to a study of PD-L1 blockade in urothelial cancer. The overall study: Investigators checked blood 3 weeks (second dose) and 6 weeks after treatment start.

The data were produced by immunoSEQ multiplex PCR, yet TCRdb's version contains in-frame clones alone and is incomplete. The table includes just under 40,000 clones, around 89% detected once. The sequencing used PBMCs, collected around atezolizumab (anti-PD-L1) treatment. The chain couples TRBV5-4 to TRBJ2-7, with D unresolved. The receptor was isolated from a man in his fifties or sixties with urothelial cancer. The CDR3 reads CASSLGSDEVYEQYF. The CDR3 DNA is TGTGCCAGCAGCTTGGGGTCCGACGAGGTCTACGAGCAGTACTTC.